This passage covers 10 T cell receptor beta chains from one sample sequenced in a study of CD8+CD57+ T cells in acquired aplastic anemia. The template for TCR beta VDJ and CDR3 sequence profiling was genomic DNA. TCRdb reprocessed the reads via MiXCR and lists one record per CDR3 protein. There are 150,000 to 200,000 distinct CDR3 sequences in the sample; around 50% occur only once, and around 3% lies in the top ten. In patients chosen for sequencing, flow cytometry had shown CD8+CD57+ cell expansion. Sequenced input: sorted CD4+, CD8+, or CD8+CD57+ T cells (not recorded which) from PBMCs. Source of these receptors: a human donor with aplastic anemia.

The V and J genes are TRBV25-1 and TRBJ1-1; D unresolved. This CDR3 comprises 12 residues. Germline loops: CDR1 MGHDK, CDR2 SYGVNS. V dropped 5 bases and J dropped 11 bases, with 15 bases sitting between them. This chain's CDR3 is CASSWSGSVAFF. The CDR3 coding sequence is TGTGCCAGCAGTTGGTCAGGCTCGGTGGCTTTCTTT. The entire variable domain, with the rest obtained from reference TRBV25-1 and TRBJ1-1, is as follows: EADIYQTPRYLVIGTGKKITLECSQTMGHDKMYWYQQDPGMELHLIHYSYGVNSTEKGDLSSESTVSRIRTEHFPLTLESARPSHTSQYLCASSWSGSVAFFGQGTRLTVV.

At least ten counts were recorded for this clonotype. The chain is built from TRBV5-1 and TRBJ1-1; a weak D match, TRBD1 (5 bases). V lost 4 bases and J lost 3, with 19 bases in between. Per the germline V gene, CDR1 is SGHRS and CDR2 is YFSETQ. The CDR3 totals 16 residues. In DNA, the CDR3 is TGCGCCAGCAGCCCCCCCGGCGGGGGGATCGACACTGAAGCTTTCTTT. Its protein product is CASSPPGGGIDTEAFF.

V usage is TRBV29-1 and J usage is TRBJ2-7, with 13 bases matching TRBD2. The V and J ends lost 4 bases and 5 bases, in that order; junction bases with no gene match: 5. The CDR3 covers 14 residues. Germline loops: CDR1 SQVTM, CDR2 ANQGSEA. This CDR3 reads CSVAGLAGEHEQYF. In DNA, the CDR3 is TGCAGCGTTGCCGGACTAGCGGGAGAACACGAGCAGTACTTC.

V is TRBV10-3 and J is TRBJ2-7, with 7 nucleotides matching TRBD1. Trimming took 6 bases from V and 1 from J; bases not matched to a gene: 9. Per the germline V gene, CDR1 is ENHRY and CDR2 is SYGVKD. The CDR3 contains 15 residues. CDR3 region: CAIRAGTVRSYEQYF. In DNA form, the CDR3 reads TGTGCCATCAGGGCCGGGACAGTCCGTTCCTACGAGCAGTACTTC.

This sequence joins TRBV12-3 or TRBV12-4 and TRBJ2-1; D call uncertain. The CDR3 extends over 11 amino acids. V lost 6 bases to trimming and J lost 8 bases, with 8 bases between them. The chain's CDR3 is CASRVRDEQFF. The CDR3 region has the DNA TGTGCCAGCAGAGTTAGGGATGAGCAGTTCTTC.

This chain links TRBV2 with TRBJ1-3; D uncertain. The CDR3 totals 12 residues. V lost 5 bases to trimming and J lost 6 bases, with 8 bases between them. Per germline, CDR1 SNHLY and CDR2 FYNNEI. The CDR3 coding sequence is TGTGCCAGCAGTCGCCAGGAAAACACCATATATTTT. As protein: CASSRQENTIYF.

This clonotype was counted a single time. V usage is TRBV15 and J usage is TRBJ2-1, with D maybe TRBD2 (6 bases). The CDR3 has 15 residues. V shed 1 base and J shed 6 bases, with 13 bases lying between them. The germline CDR1 and CDR2 sequences are LNHNV and YYDKDF (reference sequence). This CDR3 is CATSRVAVQTNEQFF. CDR3 nucleotides: TGTGCCACCAGCAGAGTAGCGGTTCAGACCAATGAGCAGTTCTTC.

In its sample, this clonotype was seen many times. The chain couples TRBV6-5 to TRBJ1-1; 7 bases are shared with TRBD1. Trimming at V came to 2 bases and at J to 2 bases, leaving 5 bases not matched to a gene. This CDR3 comprises 15 residues. In germline, CDR1 is MNHEY, CDR2 SVGAGI. The DNA for the CDR3 is TGTGCCAGCAGTTACACCGGGACAGCTAACACTGAAGCTTTCTTT. Translation gives CASSYTGTANTEAFF.

This sequence joins TRBV2 and TRBJ1-1; D ambiguous. The CDR3 extends over 14 amino acids. Trimming cost V 1 base and J 0 bases, with 6 bases left between them. CDR1 is SNHLY and CDR2 is FYNNEI in the germline V gene. CDR3 sequence reads: CASSEVNLNTEAFF. In DNA form, the CDR3 reads TGTGCCAGCAGTGAAGTAAACCTGAACACTGAAGCTTTCTTT.

Many counts were recorded for this clonotype. This chain connects TRBV12-3 or TRBV12-4 to TRBJ2-3, with 8 bases lining up with TRBD2. The CDR3 covers 16 residues. J gave up 0 bases and V 2 bases, and 4 bases lay outside the gene matches. CDR3 nucleotide sequence: TGTGCCAGCAGTTTAAGTGGCGGGGGGAGCACAGATACGCAGTATTTT. This translates into CASSLSGGGSTDTQYF.